This TCR beta chain was captured by sequencing in a study of control samples from healthy donors and cancer patients. Looked up from germline, CDR1 is MDHEN and CDR2 is SYDVKM. V was cut by 5 bases and J by 3 bases, with 14 bases left in between. The CDR3 has 15 residues. Some clones are missing from TCRdb's copy, which holds only in-frame ones; the method was immunoSEQ multiplex PCR. Of under 200,000 clones in the sample, 80% to 95% were seen once. Material for sequencing was blood. This TCR was recovered from a woman in her twenties or thirties in good health. The V gene is TRBV28, the J gene TRBJ1-3; the D gene is possibly TRBD1 (6 bases). The CDR3 is CASSQTGMGGNTIYF. CDR3 DNA sequence: TGTGCCAGCAGTCAAACAGGGATGGGTGGAAACACCATATATTTT.